These 14 T cell receptor beta chains were all obtained from the same sample, sequenced in a study of beta chain features in type 1 diabetes (dated by TCRdb to the late 2010s). The library relied on the immunoSEQ multiplex PCR assay. The entire isolated RNA was reverse transcribed using the High Capacity cDNA Reverse Transcription Kit, and thus expressed TCRB transcripts were sequenced. This immuneACCESS table, as held by TCRdb, lists in-frame sequences with V and J called but not all clones. Of the missing ones, under half trace to an unresolved V gene in checked studies; the others have no known cause. This sample comprises 120,000 or so clones, roughly 15% of them detected only once. Jointly, the top ten make up approximately 2.3% of the sample. Their antigen targets remain unknown. What the research found in general, with its limitations: In all four CD4+ subsets, TCRB CDR3 length was moderately but significantly shorter in type 1 diabetes patients.

Sequencing was carried out using central memory CD4+ T cells from blood. These TCRs come from a man younger than 40 with type 1 diabetes.

This clone has just one count. This chain joins TRBV7-6 and TRBJ2-7; D not certain. V lost 1 base and J lost 1, with 8 bases in between. The CDR3 sequence is 14 residues long. Germline values: CDR1 SGHVS, CDR2 FNYEAQ. The CDR3 loop reads CASSLESGSYEQYF. DNA for the CDR3: TGTGCCAGCAGCTTAGAGTCAGGTTCCTACGAGCAGTACTTC.

The gene calls are TRBV18 and TRBJ2-2, with 8 nucleotides matching TRBD1. This CDR3 spans 15 amino acids. Per the germline V gene, CDR1 is KGHSH and CDR2 is LQKENI. The trim removed 4 bases at V and 3 bases at J, leaving 4 bases unmatched. The DNA of the CDR3 is TGTGCCAGCTCACTAATGACAGGGGACACCGGGGAGCTGTTTTTT. It specifies CASSLMTGDTGELFF.

The CDR3 DNA reads TGCAGCGTTCAGGGGGAGGGTCAGCCCCAGCATTTT. Translating gives CSVQGEGQPQHF. The chain couples TRBV29-1 to TRBJ1-5, with TRBD1 identical over 7 bases. The CDR3 has 12 residues. Germline loops: CDR1 SQVTM, CDR2 ANQGSEA. V shed 5 bases and J 6 bases; nucleotides not matched to a gene: 4.

Only a few counts were recorded for this clone. The chain combines TRBV30 with TRBJ1-2; tentative D call: TRBD1 (5 bases). Trimming removed 0 bases at V and 8 bases at J, with 10 bases between. Germline lookup yields CDR1 GTSNPN and CDR2 SVGIG (reference sequence). This CDR3 has 12 residues. As DNA, the CDR3 is TGTGCCTGGAGTGTATCGGACACCGGCTACACCTTC. Encoded protein: CAWSVSDTGYTF.

This clone was counted only a few times. The chain uses TRBV19 and TRBJ1-6; 7 bases map to TRBD1. CDR1 is LNHDA, CDR2 SQIVND, per germline (reference sequence). The V segment lost 7 bases and the J segment 4 bases; nucleotides outside the gene matches: 4. The CDR3 extends over 14 amino acids. CDR3 sequence reads: CASTNRGYNSPLHF. CDR3 in DNA: TGTGCCAGTACTAACAGGGGATATAATTCACCCCTCCACTTT.

This clone has more than one count but fewer than ten. The chain links TRBV7-8 to TRBJ2-1; 9 bases agree with TRBD1. Germline values: CDR1 SGHVS, CDR2 FQNEAQ. The CDR3 is made up of 15 amino acids. V dropped 2 bases and J dropped 8; count of bases not matched to a gene: 7. The CDR3 sequence is CASSLYGQGMDEQFF. For the CDR3, the DNA is TGTGCCAGCAGCTTATACGGACAGGGGATGGATGAGCAGTTCTTC. Combining the CDR3 with reference TRBV7-8 and TRBJ2-1 gives the whole variable domain GAGVSQSPRYKVAKRGQDVALRCDPISGHVSLFWYQQALGQGPEFLTYFQNEAQLDKSGLPSDRFFAERPEGSVSTLKIQRTQQEDSAVYLCASSLYGQGMDEQFFGPGTRLTVL.

There are a few counts of this clone. The chain combines TRBV5-1 with TRBJ2-5, with D hard to call. Per the germline V gene, CDR1 is SGHRS and CDR2 is YFSETQ. V gave up 2 bases and J gave up 2 bases, with 13 bases separating them. CDR3 length: 15 amino acids. The CDR3 sequence is CASSFVGPTQETQYF. In nucleotides, the CDR3 is TGCGCCAGCAGCTTTGTCGGGCCTACACAAGAGACCCAGTACTTC.

This clone showed up just a few times. The genes are TRBV6-1 and TRBJ2-7; D is uncertain. The germline V and J ends were trimmed by 1 base and 3 bases, with 10 bases remaining between them. Germline assignment: CDR1 MNHNS and CDR2 SASEGT. The CDR3 extends over 14 amino acids. The CDR3 DNA reads TGTGCCAGCAGTGAAGAGGGCAGATTCTACGAGCAGTACTTC. This translates into CASSEEGRFYEQYF.

This clone showed up just a few times. V gene TRBV6-6 combines with J gene TRBJ2-7; D perhaps matches TRBD1 (5 bases). This CDR3 contains 14 residues. CDR1 is MNHNY, CDR2 SVGAGI, per germline (reference sequence). V lost 5 bases and J 0 bases, leaving 11 bases between the germline ends. CDR3 sequence: CASSMTATSYEQYF. Written as DNA, the CDR3 is TGTGCCAGCAGTATGACAGCTACCTCCTACGAGCAGTACTTC.

This sequence joins TRBV5-1 and TRBJ2-3; D remains unclear. The germline V and J ends were trimmed by 1 base and 0 bases, with 6 bases remaining between them. Per the germline V gene, CDR1 is SGHRS and CDR2 is YFSETQ. The CDR3 totals 14 residues. As DNA, the CDR3 is TGCGCCAGCAGCTTGCCGGCTAGCACAGATACGCAGTATTTT. It encodes CASSLPASTDTQYF.

To note about this clone: This sample includes further DNA sequences coding for the same CDR3. V usage is TRBV2 and J usage is TRBJ1-2; D remains unclear. The V gene lost 1 base and the J gene lost 3 bases, with 6 bases spanning the gap. This CDR3 has 13 amino acids. Germline CDR1 is SNHLY and CDR2 is FYNNEI. The CDR3 DNA reads as TGTGCCAGCAGTGAAGGACTAGACTATGGCTACACCTTC. Translating it yields CASSEGLDYGYTF.

This clone was observed a handful of times. Mismatch with germline at one junction end may stem from a read error. The rearrangement links TRBV6-5 to TRBJ1-2, with D possibly matching TRBD1 (5 bases). This CDR3 is 14 amino acids long. Germline lookup yields CDR1 MNHEY and CDR2 SVGAGI. The CDR3 reads CAISVRDGSYGYTF. In DNA, the CDR3 is TGTGCCATCAGTGTAAGGGACGGCTCCTATGGCTACACCTTC.

A few counts support this clone. This rearrangement joins TRBV7-8 to TRBJ2-5; possibly TRBD1 for D (6 bases). Germline V lookup: CDR1 SGHVS, CDR2 FQNEAQ. The CDR3 is 13 residues long. Trimming stripped 5 bases from V and 5 bases from J, with 12 bases between. CDR3 in DNA: TGTGCCAGCAGCAGGGACACAGGGGAGACCCAGTACTTC. Protein product: CASSRDTGETQYF.

The table lists this clone with a few counts. V and J are TRBV19 and TRBJ2-7; 7 bases fit TRBD1. The length of the CDR3 is 16 residues. Losses at the gene ends were 6 bases for V and 0 bases for J; bases not matched to a gene: 11. Germline assignment: CDR1 LNHDA and CDR2 SQIVND (reference sequence). CDR3 sequence reads: CASSHRGDSNSYEQYF. DNA of the CDR3: TGTGCCAGTAGCCACCGTGGGGACAGTAACTCCTACGAGCAGTACTTC. Drawing the rest from reference TRBV19 and TRBJ2-7, the complete variable domain is DGGITQSPKYLFRKEGQNVTLSCEQNLNHDAMYWYRQDPGQGLRLIYYSQIVNDFQKGDIAEGYSVSREKKESFPLTVTSAQKNPTAFYLCASSHRGDSNSYEQYFGPGTRLTVT.